This entry lists 21 T cell receptor beta chains sequenced from one sample in a study of monozygotic twins with inflammatory bowel disease (dated by TCRdb to the late 2010s). Library creation used 5' RACE. Data came from an Illumina HiSeq 2500. With the reads reprocessed by TCRdb, a single entry stands for each CDR3 protein sequence and no DNA is reported. The sample's table covers about 160,000 distinct CDR3 sequences. Over 2.5% of the sample is taken by the ten largest. Sequencing was carried out using blood. These receptors came from a human donor with ulcerative colitis or Crohn's disease, or a healthy co-twin of an affected twin (not recorded which).

The chain carries TRBV10-3 and TRBJ2-5; TCRdb names TRBD1, which stays unverified in the absence of DNA. Germline-derived CDR1 and CDR2 are ENHRY and SYGVKD. This CDR3 is built from 14 residues. CDR3 protein: CAISELTGQETQYF.

This sequence joins TRBV20-1 and TRBJ1-2; TCRdb's assignment of TRBD1 cannot be checked, as there is no DNA. Germline V CDR1 and CDR2: DFQATT, SNEGSKA (reference sequence). CDR3 length equals 13 residues. The CDR3 sequence is CSARSGTNYSYTF.

The chain couples TRBV10-3 to TRBJ1-1. The CDR3 spans 13 residues. The germline V gene encodes CDR1 ENHRY and CDR2 SYGVKD. The CDR3 spells CAISTTGNTEAFF.

The chain has TRBV4-1 and TRBJ1-2; lacking DNA, the TRBD1 call made by TCRdb goes unchecked. This CDR3 region has 14 residues. Germline V gene data show CDR1 as MGHRA and CDR2 as YSYEKL. The CDR3 sequence: CASSLAGTNYGYTF.

This sequence joins TRBV12-3 or TRBV12-4 and TRBJ1-1. The CDR3 loop spans 16 amino acids. CDR3 protein: CASSSLPPGLNTEAFF.

The chain recombines TRBV12-3 or TRBV12-4 with TRBJ2-7; TCRdb's D gene call, TRBD1, goes unchecked for lack of DNA. This CDR3 is 13 amino acids long. CDR3 region: CASSFFQGYEQYF.

The chain combines TRBV20-1 with TRBJ2-1; absent DNA, TCRdb's TRBD2 call cannot be checked. This CDR3 has 18 amino acids. CDR1 and CDR2 (germline): DFQATT, SNEGSKA (reference sequence). CDR3 protein: CSARDRTSGRASYNEQFF.

This chain uses TRBV10-3 with TRBJ2-1. The germline V gene encodes CDR1 ENHRY and CDR2 SYGVKD. CDR3 size: 11 residues. The CDR3 spells CAISGTDEQFF.

The rearrangement links TRBV4-2 to TRBJ1-4. The CDR3 runs 13 residues. Germline V gene lookup returns CDR1 LGHNA and CDR2 YNFKEQ. CDR3 sequence reads: CASSQDRVEKLFF.

The V and J genes are TRBV7-3 and TRBJ2-1; TCRdb reports TRBD2, a call that lacks DNA to check it against. Germline V gene lookup returns CDR1 SGHTA and CDR2 FQGTGA. The CDR3 runs to 15 residues. CDR3 loop: CASSPGTSAYNEQFF.

V is TRBV12-3 or TRBV12-4 and J is TRBJ2-1; TCRdb's D gene call, TRBD2, goes unchecked for lack of DNA. The CDR3 contains 16 residues. Here the CDR3 reads CASSRIAGAPYNEQFF.

This chain's CDR3 is CASSKKRQSTNEKLFF. V is TRBV7-2 and J is TRBJ1-4. The germline V gene has CDR1 SGHTA and CDR2 FQGNSA. The CDR3 sequence is 16 residues long.

The V gene is TRBV5-4, the J gene TRBJ1-6; the D call of TRBD1 rests on TCRdb alone, since no DNA is present to check it. The CDR3 extends over 21 amino acids. The germline V gene has CDR1 SGHNT and CDR2 YYREEE (reference sequence). The CDR3 loop is CASSLERGLVGHYSYNSPLHF.

The genes are TRBV5-1 and TRBJ2-2; the TCRdb D gene call, TRBD2, has no DNA to confirm it. The CDR3 contains 15 residues. Germline V gene sequence: CDR1 SGHRS, CDR2 YFSETQ. This chain's CDR3 is CASSLGQEGTGELFF.

The V call is TRBV12-3 or TRBV12-4, the J call TRBJ1-5. This CDR3 is 16 amino acids long. The CDR3 loop reads CASSLGNPGGNQPQHF.

This chain joins TRBV4-1 and TRBJ2-1; TCRdb names TRBD2, which stays unverified in the absence of DNA. Germline V gives CDR1 MGHRA, CDR2 YSYEKL. The CDR3 is 14 amino acids. The CDR3 loop is CASSLGDDRGEQFF.

The chain uses TRBV4-2 and TRBJ2-6. CDR3 length equals 14 residues. CDR1 and CDR2 (germline): LGHNA, YNFKEQ. CDR3 loop: CASSQTDGANVLTF.

The chain is built from TRBV7-9 and TRBJ2-5; there is no DNA to check the TCRdb D call of TRBD2. This CDR3 has 15 residues. The germline V gene encodes CDR1 SEHNR and CDR2 FQNEAQ (reference sequence). This CDR3 reads CASSPHSSGPGTQYF.

This chain links TRBV27 with TRBJ2-7; the TCRdb call, TRBD2, lacks DNA for checking. The CDR3 consists of 16 residues. The germline CDR1 and CDR2 sequences are MNHEY and SMNVEV (reference sequence). Here the CDR3 reads CASSLYSAELDYEQYF.

The chain is built from TRBV20-1 and TRBJ2-7. This CDR3 has 14 amino acids. The germline CDR1 and CDR2 sequences are DFQATT and SNEGSKA (reference sequence). The CDR3 spells CSARLRPWVSEQYF.

The genes are TRBV10-3 and TRBJ2-2; TCRdb selects TRBD2, and the lack of DNA leaves this call unchecked. CDR3 length: 16 amino acids. The germline V gene has CDR1 ENHRY and CDR2 SYGVKD. The CDR3 loop reads CAISPSGRANTGELFF.